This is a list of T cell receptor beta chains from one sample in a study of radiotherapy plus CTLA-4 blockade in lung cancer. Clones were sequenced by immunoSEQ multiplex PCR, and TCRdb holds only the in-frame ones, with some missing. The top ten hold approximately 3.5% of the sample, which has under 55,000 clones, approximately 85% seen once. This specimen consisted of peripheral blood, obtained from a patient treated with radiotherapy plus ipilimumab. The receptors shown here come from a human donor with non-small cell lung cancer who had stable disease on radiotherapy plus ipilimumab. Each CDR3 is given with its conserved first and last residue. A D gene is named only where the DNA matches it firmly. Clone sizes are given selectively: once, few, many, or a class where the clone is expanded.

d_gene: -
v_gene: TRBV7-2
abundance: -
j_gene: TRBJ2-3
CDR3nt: TGTGCCAGCTCCTCCCGGGGCACAGATACGCAGTATTTT
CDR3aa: CASSSRGTDTQYF

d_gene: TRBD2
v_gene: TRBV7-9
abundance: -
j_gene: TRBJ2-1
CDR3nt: TGTGCCAGCAGCTTATCCCTAGCGGGCCTGACTGAGCAGTTCTTC
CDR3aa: CASSLSLAGLTEQFF

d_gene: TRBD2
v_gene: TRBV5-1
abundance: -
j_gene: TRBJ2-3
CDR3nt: TGCGCCAGCAGCTTACGGCCGGGACTAGCGGGTGAGGGTCGAACAGATACGCAGTATTTT
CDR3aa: CASSLRPGLAGEGRTDTQYF

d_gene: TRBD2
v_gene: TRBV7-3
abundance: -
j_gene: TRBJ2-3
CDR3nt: TGTGCCAGCAGCCCGACTAGCGGGAGGGCCCCAGATACGCAGTATTTT
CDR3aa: CASSPTSGRAPDTQYF

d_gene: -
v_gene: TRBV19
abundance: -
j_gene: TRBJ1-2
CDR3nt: TGTGCCAGCAGAGGCGGGCACTATGGCTACACCTTC
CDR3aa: CASRGGHYGYTF

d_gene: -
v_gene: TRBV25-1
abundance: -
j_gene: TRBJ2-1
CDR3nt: TGTGCCAGCAGTGGCCTACTTAAGCAGTTCTTC
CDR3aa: CASSGLLKQFF

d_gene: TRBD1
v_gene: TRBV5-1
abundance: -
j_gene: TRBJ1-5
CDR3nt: TGCGCCAGCAGAACCGGGACAGGGGGAAGCAATCAGCCCCAGCATTTT
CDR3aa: CASRTGTGGSNQPQHF

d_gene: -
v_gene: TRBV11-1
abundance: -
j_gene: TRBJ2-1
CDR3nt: TGTGCCAGCAGCATTAGAGCGCCTAGCTCCTACAATGAGCAGTTCTTC
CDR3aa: CASSIRAPSSYNEQFF

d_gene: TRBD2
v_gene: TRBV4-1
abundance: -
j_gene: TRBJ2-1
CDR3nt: TGCGCCAGCAGCTCGGGACTAGCGGGACTTTACAATGAGCAGTTCTTC
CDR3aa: CASSSGLAGLYNEQFF

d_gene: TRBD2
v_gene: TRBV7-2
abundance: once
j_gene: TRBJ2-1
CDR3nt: TGTGCCAGCAGCTTATCGGGGGGAGTTTACAATGAGCAGTTCTTC
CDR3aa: CASSLSGGVYNEQFF

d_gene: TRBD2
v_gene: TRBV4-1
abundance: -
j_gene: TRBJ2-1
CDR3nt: TGCGCCAGCAGAGATGCAGCGGGAGGGTTCTACAATGAGCAGTTCTTC
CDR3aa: CASRDAAGGFYNEQFF

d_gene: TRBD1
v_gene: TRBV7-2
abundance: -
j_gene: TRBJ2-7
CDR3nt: TGTGCCAGCAGTTATCACACCGGGACAGGGGGCAAGCAGTACTTC
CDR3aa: CASSYHTGTGGKQYF

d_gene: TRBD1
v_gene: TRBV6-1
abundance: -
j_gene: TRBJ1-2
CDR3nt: TGTGCCAGCAGTGGTCGACGACAGGGCGGAGATGGCTACACCTTC
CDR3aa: CASSGRRQGGDGYTF

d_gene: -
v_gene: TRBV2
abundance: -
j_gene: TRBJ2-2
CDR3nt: TGTGCCAGCAGCACGGAGATATCGAACACCGGGGAGCTGTTTTTT
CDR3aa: CASSTEISNTGELFF

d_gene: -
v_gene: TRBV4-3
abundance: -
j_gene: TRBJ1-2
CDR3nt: TGCGCCAGCAGCCCACGGGGGTACGGCTATGGCTACACCTTC
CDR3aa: CASSPRGYGYGYTF

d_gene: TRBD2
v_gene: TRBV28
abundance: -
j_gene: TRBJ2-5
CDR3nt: TGTGCCAGCAGTTTTAGCGGGAATCAAGAGACCCAGTACTTC
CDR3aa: CASSFSGNQETQYF

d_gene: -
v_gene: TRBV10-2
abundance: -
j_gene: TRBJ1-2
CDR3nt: TGCGCCAGCAGTGAGAAAGAGGACTATGGCTACACCTTC
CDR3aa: CASSEKEDYGYTF

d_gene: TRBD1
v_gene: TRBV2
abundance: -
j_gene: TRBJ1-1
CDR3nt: TGTGCCAGCAGCCTCTCGAGACTTGACAGGGTCCGAGGCACTGAAGCTTTCTTT
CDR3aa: CASSLSRLDRVRGTEAFF

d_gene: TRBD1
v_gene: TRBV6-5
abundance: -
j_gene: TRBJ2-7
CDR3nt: TGTGCCAGCAGGGGGACAGGGACCGAGCAGTACTTC
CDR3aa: CASRGTGTEQYF

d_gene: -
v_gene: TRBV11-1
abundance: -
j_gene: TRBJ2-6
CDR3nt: TGTGCCAGCAGCTTCGGTCATACCTCTGGGGCCAACGTCCTGACTTTC
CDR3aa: CASSFGHTSGANVLTF

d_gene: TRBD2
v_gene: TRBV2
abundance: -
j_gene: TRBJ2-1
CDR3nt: TGTGCCATCACGACTAGCGGGAGTCGGGATGAGCAGTTCTTC
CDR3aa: CAITTSGSRDEQFF

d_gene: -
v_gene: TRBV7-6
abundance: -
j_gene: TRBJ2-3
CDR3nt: TGTGCCAGCACCTACAACCCGGGTCCCAGCACAGATACGCAGTATTTT
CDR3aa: CASTYNPGPSTDTQYF

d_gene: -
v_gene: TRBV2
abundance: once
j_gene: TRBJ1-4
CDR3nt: TGTGCCAGCAGTGCACAGGGCGCAAATGAAAAACTGTTTTTT
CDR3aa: CASSAQGANEKLFF

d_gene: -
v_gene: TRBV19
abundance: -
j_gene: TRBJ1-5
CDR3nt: TGTGCCAGTAGTATAGGGATTTGGGTATCGGGGGGGAATCAGCCCCAGCATTTT
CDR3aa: CASSIGIWVSGGNQPQHF

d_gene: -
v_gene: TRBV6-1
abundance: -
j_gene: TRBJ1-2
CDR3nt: TGTGCCACTATGAACTATGGCTACACCTTC
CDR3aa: CATMNYGYTF

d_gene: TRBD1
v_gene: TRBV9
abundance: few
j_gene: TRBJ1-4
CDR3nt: TGTGCCAGCAGCGTAGGAGGGGGCGGGGATGAAAAACTGTTTTTT
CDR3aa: CASSVGGGGDEKLFF